The 9 T cell receptor beta chains reported below all come from one sample, sequenced in a study of blood T cell repertoires in COVID-19. Assay: immunoSEQ multiplex PCR; the TCRdb copy retains only in-frame clones and omits some. This table holds approximately 200,000 clones, roughly 80% found once. Sequencing was performed on peripheral blood. The source is a young woman with acute or convalescent COVID-19.

In nucleotides, the CDR3 is TGTGCCATCAGTGAGTTGGGGACAGGGCCGTACGAGCAGTACTTC. Translated, it gives CAISELGTGPYEQYF. The rearrangement links TRBV10-3 to TRBJ2-7; the match to TRBD1 covers 9 bases. Germline CDR1 and CDR2: ENHRY and SYGVKD. The CDR3 totals 15 residues. Losses at the gene ends were 1 base for V and 4 bases for J; bases not matched to a gene: 5.

J is TRBJ2-1 and V is TRBV15; the D is unclear. The germline V gene encodes CDR1 LNHNV and CDR2 YYDKDF (reference sequence). The CDR3 is 16 amino acids. Deletions cut 3 bases from V and 4 bases from J, with 16 bases between. CDR3 DNA sequence: TGTGCCACCAGCAGCGGGTCCGGGTCCGGGTACAATGAGCAGTTCTTC. Its translation is CATSSGSGSGYNEQFF.

This clone turned up a few times. V usage is TRBV18 and J usage is TRBJ2-5, with 8 bases matching TRBD2. This CDR3 comprises 17 residues. The germline V gene has CDR1 KGHSH and CDR2 LQKENI. The J segment lost 4 bases and the V segment lost 2 bases, leaving 12 bases of the junction unmatched. The CDR3 coding sequence is TGTGCCAGCTCACCAGGGATAGCGGGAAGAACCAGAGAGACCCAGTACTTC. Translated: CASSPGIAGRTRETQYF. The whole variable domain, remainder taken from reference TRBV18 and TRBJ2-5, is NAGVMQNPRHLVRRRGQEARLRCSPMKGHSHVYWYRQLPEEGLKFMVYLQKENIIDESGMPKERFSAEFPKEGPSILRIQQVVRGDSAAYFCASSPGIAGRTRETQYFGPGTRLLVL.

The rearrangement links TRBV4-1 to TRBJ1-1; a weak D match, TRBD1 (5 bases). The CDR3 loop spans 16 amino acids. Germline lookup yields CDR1 MGHRA and CDR2 YSYEKL. With 2 bases removed from V and 6 bases from J, the gap between germline ends came to 19 bases. DNA for the CDR3: TGCGCCAGCAGCCAATATAGGGGAGGTCGAGGGTCTGAAGCTTTCTTT. Its translation is CASSQYRGGRGSEAFF.

The chain combines TRBV4-2 with TRBJ2-1; TRBD1 matches 10 bases. Per the germline V gene, CDR1 is LGHNA and CDR2 is YNFKEQ. Trimming cost V 4 bases and J 6 bases; bases outside gene matches: 12. The CDR3 runs to 17 residues. The CDR3 here is CASSLRAGTGDSNEQFF. The CDR3 bases are TGTGCCAGCAGCCTAAGAGCCGGGACAGGGGACTCCAATGAGCAGTTCTTC.

V gene TRBV27 combines with J gene TRBJ2-2; 7 bases line up with TRBD1. This CDR3 has 16 amino acids. V lost 0 bases, J lost 2 bases, and 3 bases stayed unmatched. From germline, CDR1 is MNHEY and CDR2 SMNVEV (reference sequence). The DNA for the CDR3 is TGTGCCAGCAGTTTATCGACAGGGCAAAACACCGGGGAGCTGTTTTTT. Its protein is CASSLSTGQNTGELFF.

The chain employs TRBV28 and TRBJ1-4, with D uncertain. The CDR3 runs to 14 residues. CDR1 is MDHEN, CDR2 SYDVKM, per germline. Trimming cost V 6 bases and J 0 bases, with 8 bases left between them. For the CDR3, the DNA is TGTGCCAGCAGCTTACATGCAACTAATGAAAAACTGTTTTTT. Encoded protein: CASSLHATNEKLFF.

V is TRBV5-6 and J is TRBJ1-4; 8 nucleotides line up with TRBD1. CDR1 is SGHDT, CDR2 YYEEEE, per germline. Unmatched junction bases numbered 3, after V lost 0 bases and J lost 2 bases. CDR3 length equals 16 residues. CDR3 loop: CASSLGTGYTNEKLFF. Written as DNA, the CDR3 is TGTGCCAGCAGCTTGGGGACAGGGTATACTAATGAAAAACTGTTTTTT.

In the case of this clone: A much larger clone is a single base away; this may be a read error. The same CDR3 is also encoded by other DNA sequences in this sample. The rearrangement joins TRBV7-9 to TRBJ1-5, with TRBD1 matching over 7 bases. Germline values: CDR1 SEHNR, CDR2 FQNEAQ (reference sequence). The CDR3 is made up of 14 amino acids. The trim removed 4 bases at V and 1 base at J, leaving 1 base unmatched. This CDR3 is CASSSTGSNQPQHF. DNA of the CDR3: TGTGCCAGCAGCTCGACAGGGAGCAATCAGCCCCAGCATTTT. The complete variable domain, with remaining parts taken from reference TRBV7-9 and TRBJ1-5, reads DTGVSQNPRHKITKRGQNVTFRCDPISEHNRLYWYRQTLGQGPEFLTYFQNEAQLEKSRLLSDRFSAERPKGSFSTLEIQRTEQGDSAMYLCASSSTGSNQPQHFGDGTRLSIL.